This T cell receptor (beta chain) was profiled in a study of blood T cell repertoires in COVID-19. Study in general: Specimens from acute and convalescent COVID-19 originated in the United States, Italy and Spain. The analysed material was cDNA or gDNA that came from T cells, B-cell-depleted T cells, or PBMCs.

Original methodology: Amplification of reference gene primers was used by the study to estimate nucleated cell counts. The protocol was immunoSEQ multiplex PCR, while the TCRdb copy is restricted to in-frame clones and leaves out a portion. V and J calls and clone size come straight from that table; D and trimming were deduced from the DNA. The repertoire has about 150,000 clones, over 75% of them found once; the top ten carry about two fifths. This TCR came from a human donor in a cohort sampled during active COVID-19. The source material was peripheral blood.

DNA for the CDR3: TGTGCCAGCAGCCAAGGACAGTTTGAAGCTTTCTTT. Protein sequence: CASSQGQFEAFF. The chain carries TRBV11-2 and TRBJ1-1, with a possible D match to TRBD1 (6 bases). Germline loops: CDR1 SGHAT, CDR2 FQNNGV. V dropped 5 bases and J dropped 7 bases, with 11 bases sitting between them. The CDR3 loop spans 12 amino acids.